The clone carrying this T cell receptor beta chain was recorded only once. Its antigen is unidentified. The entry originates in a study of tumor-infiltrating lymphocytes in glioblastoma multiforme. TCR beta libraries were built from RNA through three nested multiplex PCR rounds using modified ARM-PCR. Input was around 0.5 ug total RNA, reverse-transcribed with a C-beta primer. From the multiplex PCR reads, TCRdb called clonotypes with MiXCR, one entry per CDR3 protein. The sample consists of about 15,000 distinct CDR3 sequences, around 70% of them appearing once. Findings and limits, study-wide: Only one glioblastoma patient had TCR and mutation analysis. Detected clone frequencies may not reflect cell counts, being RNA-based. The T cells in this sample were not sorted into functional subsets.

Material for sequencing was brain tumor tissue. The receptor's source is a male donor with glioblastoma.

In DNA form, the CDR3 reads TGCAGTGCTCCCTCGTCGGGTACGCAGTATTTT. Residues: CSAPSSGTQYF. This sequence joins TRBV20-1 and TRBJ2-3; D is ambiguous. The length of the CDR3 is 11 residues. CDR1 is DFQATT and CDR2 is SNEGSKA in the germline V gene (reference sequence). Trimming took off 5 bases at V and 8 bases at J, with 11 bases between the two ends.